This TCR beta chain appears in the sequencing data of a study of T cells in Graves' hyperthyroidism and ophthalmopathy (dated by TCRdb to about 2019). Context from the whole study: Peripheral blood was sampled at the time of initial diagnosis, prior to any treatment. TCR V-J signatures able to tell the groups apart were searched for in a discovery cohort of 95 or so patients, of whom 40 to 45 had Graves' ophthalmopathy and about 55 had stable Graves' hyperthyroidism. Whether ophthalmopathy could be predicted prospectively was tested in an independent validation cohort made up of roughly 20 hyperthyroidism patients plus 17 patients who later progressed to ophthalmopathy. The 95 to 100 discovery patients were randomly divided into training and test sets at a 7:3 ratio. Thyroid tissue and blood T-cell repertoires from roughly 6 Graves' hyperthyroidism patients were also compared in the study. After sampling, hyperthyroidism patients received methimazole starting at 30 mg daily, and ophthalmopathy patients received high-dose intravenous methylprednisolone. The paper describes TCR Vbeta CDR3 sequencing of more than 120 peripheral blood samples, made up of around 41 ophthalmopathy patients, roughly 80 hyperthyroidism patients and roughly 17 progressor patients.

Points the paper makes about the study in general: In validation, the model predicted progression to ophthalmopathy a median of around six months before onset, with 65% to 71% sensitivity and about 75% specificity. Ophthalmopathy was separated from stable hyperthyroidism by a 13 V-J signature model, with just over 85% sensitivity and roughly 81% specificity obtained in cross-validation and 80%/75% obtained in testing. Most expanded thyroid clonotypes (frequency above 0.001) were also detected in blood, suggesting blood repertoires may reflect thyroid immune responses. No statistical method was used to set the sample size in advance, and investigators knew the group allocation.

Amplification of TCR beta CDR3 regions was carried out from RNA transcripts. The first round of RT-PCR for the TCR CDR3 was performed with the HTBI primer set and the Qiagen OneStep RT-PCR kit. Libraries were constructed in a second round of multiplex PCR, after which size selection and purification were carried out. Libraries were sequenced paired-end with 100 bp reads on an Illumina HiSeq2000. On the study's bioinformatics: SOAPnuke was used to process the raw data, throwing out any read that contained adapters or uncalled bases, had a mean Phred below 15, or lacked an exact constant-primer or identifier match. COPE v1.2.5 was used to merge the high-quality paired reads, and each unique nucleotide sequence was defined as a clonotype. MiTCR v1.1 was used to align clonotypes to the IMGT TRBV, TRBD and TRBJ reference segments. The analysis included only V-J combinations with a frequency above 0.0001, which together covered over 98% of the repertoires. The TCS score was defined as the ratio of F50 (clonal expansion) to E x V (chaos), calculated using BLOSUM62-based TCRdist between CDR3 peptides within each V-J. Welch's t-statistics and random forest reduced roughly 500 V-J features to around 14, which were used in a naive Bayes classifier (R e1071). TCRdb passed the public sequencing reads through fastp at Q25 and MiXCR, retaining productive beta sequences. One record per CDR3 amino acid sequence lists the most common genes and DNA. These V and J calls are TCRdb output, not the study's own analysis. This sample comprises about half a million distinct CDR3 sequences, 15% to 20% of them detected only once. The ten largest clones capture about 29% of the sample.

Moderately to severely active disease, a Clinical Activity Score of at least 3, a NOSPECS grade of at least 4, and a duration under 3 months were present in ophthalmopathy patients. Exclusion was applied to patients with uncontrolled infections, other autoimmune diseases, pregnancy or lactation. Diagnoses were based on clinical symptoms, serum thyroxine and TRAb, thyroid ultrasound and orbital computed tomography. PBMCs were separated from under 12 ml of fresh peripheral blood using Ficoll-Paque density gradient centrifugation. Total RNA was extracted using Trizol reagent, and RNA quality was assessed on an Agilent 2100 Bioanalyzer. Remarks on this clonotype: Its cognate antigen has yet to be identified. Per-nucleotide qualities are absent, and no much larger clonotype sits a single base away.

Counted from cysteine to phenylalanine, this CDR3 has 18 amino acids. The kept DNA is CDR3 alone, 54 bases in frame from the first base. V is cut back by 4 bases and J by 2 bases, with 15 bases in the junction unmatched. The germline V gene (reference sequence) gives CDR1 as DFQATT and CDR2 as SNEGSKA. Recombination connected TRBV20-1 to TRBJ2-4, with 9 bases in between that match TRBD1. The source is a woman aged 25 to 45 with Graves' ophthalmopathy. Sequencing was done on a sample of blood. The bases read TGCAGTGCTACTAGACAGGGGGAGGCCTGGGGGTCCAAAAACATTCAGTACTTC. Its protein is CSATRQGEAWGSKNIQYF.